Listed below are T cell receptor beta chains from one sample, sequenced in a study of T-cell memory formation after mild COVID-19. TCRdb passed the 5' RACE reads through MiXCR, listing each CDR3 protein once. The sample shows 580,000 or so distinct CDR3 sequences, approximately 15% of them seen only once. Sequencing input: PBMCs or a T cell subset sorted from them (not recorded which). The source is an adult woman who had mild COVID-19 (a few samples of this study predate the infection). Cell type and time point are not known. The CDR3 runs from the conserved cysteine through the conserved F or W. A D gene is named only where the DNA matches it firmly. Some rows mark clone size as missing; the rest say once, few, many or name a class of expanded clone.

d_gene | j_gene | v_gene | abundance | len | CDR3nt | CDR3aa
- | TRBJ1-1 | TRBV20-1 | - | 12 | TGCAGGGGGGAGGCTGGGGACACTGAAGCTTTCTTT | CRGEAGDTEAFF
TRBD2 | TRBJ2-7 | TRBV9 | - | 17 | TGTGCCAGCAGCGTCGGGACTAGCGGGGGGGCCGTTTACGAGCAGTACTTC | CASSVGTSGGAVYEQYF
- | TRBJ1-5 | TRBV4-1 | few | 16 | TGCGCCAGCAGCCAAGAGCCAGCGAATCGCAATCAGCCCCAGCATTTT | CASSQEPANRNQPQHF
TRBD2 | TRBJ2-3 | TRBV7-8 | few | 16 | TGTGCCAGCAGCTTCTTCGGCGGGGGGGTCACAGATACGCAGTATTTT | CASSFFGGGVTDTQYF
TRBD1 | TRBJ1-1 | TRBV6-4 | - | 15 | TGTGCCAGCAGTGACTTTACTAAGGGGGCAGCTGAAGCTTTCTTT | CASSDFTKGAAEAFF
- | TRBJ2-5 | TRBV11-1 | - | 15 | TGTGCCAGCAGCTTGCAGCTAGGAGTGCAAGAGACCCAGTACTTC | CASSLQLGVQETQYF
- | TRBJ1-2 | TRBV5-1 | - | 16 | TGCGCCAGCAGCTTGGCCCCCTATGGCGGGGGCGGTGGCTACACCTTC | CASSLAPYGGGGGYTF
- | TRBJ1-1 | TRBV3-1 | - | 13 | TGTGCCAGCAGCCAGCCCGCCGGGACAGAAGCTTTCTTT | CASSQPAGTEAFF
- | TRBJ2-7 | TRBV6-6 | many | 12 | TGTGCCAGCAGGGGCCCGAATTACGAGCAGTACTTC | CASRGPNYEQYF
TRBD1 | TRBJ2-3 | TRBV29-1 | - | 13 | TGCAGCGTGGACAGGGGTGGCACAGATACGCAGTATTTT | CSVDRGGTDTQYF
- | TRBJ2-2 | TRBV5-1 | - | 16 | TGCGCCAGCAGCTTTCCTGAGACAGGCTACACCGGGGAGCTGTTTTTT | CASSFPETGYTGELFF
- | TRBJ2-6 | TRBV15 | many | 15 | TGTGCCACCAGCAGGAGGGGTACTGGGGCCAACGTCCTGACTTTC | CATSRRGTGANVLTF
- | TRBJ2-5 | TRBV20-1 | - | 15 | TGCAGTGCTAGAGATGGCAGGTCCATGCGGGAGACCCAGTACTTC | CSARDGRSMRETQYF
- | TRBJ2-6 | TRBV3-1 | - | 13 | TGTGCCAGCAGCCCCTATCGGGCCAACGTCCTGACTTTC | CASSPYRANVLTF
TRBD2 | TRBJ2-3 | TRBV4-1 | - | 15 | TGCGCCAGCAGCCTCGAGCGGGGGAGGACAGATACGCAGTATTTT | CASSLERGRTDTQYF
- | TRBJ1-6 | TRBV25-1 | few | 17 | TGTGCCAGCAGTGACTGGCGCTGGGGGGAAAGCGGTTCACCCCTCCACTTT | CASSDWRWGESGSPLHF
TRBD2 | TRBJ2-2 | TRBV25-1 | - | 16 | TGTGCCAGCAGTGGACTAGCGGGGGTCACCACCGGGGAGCTGTTTTTT | CASSGLAGVTTGELFF
- | TRBJ2-2 | TRBV18 | - | 14 | TGTGCCAGCTCACCAAATACAGCGGCCGGGGAGCTGTTTTTT | CASSPNTAAGELFF
- | TRBJ1-2 | TRBV2 | - | 13 | TGTGCCAGCACGAAGGATTATAACTATGGCTACACCTTC | CASTKDYNYGYTF
TRBD2 | TRBJ2-2 | TRBV7-9 | - | 17 | TGTGCCAGCAGCTCGACTAGCGGGAGGGCCTATCGACGGGAGCTGTTTTTT | CASSSTSGRAYRRELFF